Listed below are T cell receptor beta chains from one sample, sequenced in a study of somatic mutations in cytotoxic T cells in rheumatoid arthritis. The method was immunoSEQ multiplex PCR; TCRdb's version includes in-frame clones alone and lacks a portion of them. The sample shows more than 9,000 clones, over 60% of them seen only once. The sample comprised CD8+ T cells sorted from blood. These receptor sequences come from an adult with rheumatoid arthritis. The CDR3 runs from the conserved cysteine through the conserved F or W. Each record gives: clone size, J gene, D gene, V gene, CDR3 DNA, CDR3 protein. A D gene is named only where the DNA matches it firmly. Size values are once, few and many counts, or a class for expanded clones, and some rows have none.

clone size: NA; J gene: TRBJ2-7; D gene: NA; V gene: TRBV27; CDR3 DNA: TGTGCCAGCAGGGACTACGACAGTACCTACGAGCAGTACTTC; CDR3 protein: CASRDYDSTYEQYF
clone size: NA; J gene: TRBJ1-3; D gene: NA; V gene: TRBV9; CDR3 DNA: TGTGCCAGCAGCGTAGGAGGGGCGGGAAACACCATATATTTT; CDR3 protein: CASSVGGAGNTIYF
clone size: NA; J gene: TRBJ2-4; D gene: NA; V gene: TRBV4-3; CDR3 DNA: TGCGCCAGCAGCCATGGGACTTTGGGGGGGCTAAACATTCAGTACTTC; CDR3 protein: CASSHGTLGGLNIQYF
clone size: medium-sized; J gene: TRBJ1-1; D gene: NA; V gene: TRBV6-6; CDR3 DNA: TGTGCCAGCAGTTACTGGGGAGGGTCTGAAGCTTTCTTT; CDR3 protein: CASSYWGGSEAFF
clone size: large; J gene: TRBJ2-2; D gene: NA; V gene: TRBV6-5; CDR3 DNA: TGTGCCAGCAGTTACTCGAGGACAGCCTCCGGGGAGCTGTTTTTT; CDR3 protein: CASSYSRTASGELFF
clone size: few; J gene: TRBJ2-7; D gene: NA; V gene: TRBV6-1; CDR3 DNA: TGTGCCAGCAGTAGATTGGACAGCTACGAGCAGTACTTC; CDR3 protein: CASSRLDSYEQYF
clone size: few; J gene: TRBJ2-7; D gene: NA; V gene: TRBV4-1; CDR3 DNA: TGCGCCAGCAGCCAAGGTTCGGGGGCTTACGAGCAGTACTTC; CDR3 protein: CASSQGSGAYEQYF
clone size: NA; J gene: TRBJ2-7; D gene: NA; V gene: TRBV4-1; CDR3 DNA: TGCGCCAGCAGCCAAGAGGGAGCTAGTCCGATTGCGCAGTACTTC; CDR3 protein: CASSQEGASPIAQYF
clone size: NA; J gene: TRBJ2-7; D gene: NA; V gene: TRBV27; CDR3 DNA: TGTGCCAGCAGGTACTCCCAGGGTCCGAGCGAGCAGTACTTC; CDR3 protein: CASRYSQGPSEQYF
clone size: NA; J gene: TRBJ2-5; D gene: NA; V gene: TRBV4-1; CDR3 DNA: TGCGCCAGCAGCCAAGGGAGGGGGGGCCAAGAGACCCAGTACTTC; CDR3 protein: CASSQGRGGQETQYF
clone size: NA; J gene: TRBJ1-2; D gene: TRBD1; V gene: TRBV5-6; CDR3 DNA: TGTGCCAGCAGCTATGGCATGAGACAGGGGTACTATGGCTACACCTTC; CDR3 protein: CASSYGMRQGYYGYTF
clone size: few; J gene: TRBJ1-4; D gene: NA; V gene: TRBV6-5; CDR3 DNA: TGTGCCAGCAGTTACTCCCCGGCGACCGTTCGTGAAAAACTGTTTTTT; CDR3 protein: CASSYSPATVREKLFF
clone size: medium-sized; J gene: TRBJ1-1; D gene: NA; V gene: TRBV4-2; CDR3 DNA: TGTGCCAGCAGCCAAGATGAGGGTAGAGGGAACACTGAAGCTTTCTTT; CDR3 protein: CASSQDEGRGNTEAFF
clone size: NA; J gene: TRBJ2-1; D gene: TRBD2; V gene: TRBV9; CDR3 DNA: TGTGCCAGCAGCGCAGGCGGGGGGACTAGCGGTTACAATGAGCAGTTCTTC; CDR3 protein: CASSAGGGTSGYNEQFF
clone size: NA; J gene: TRBJ2-1; D gene: NA; V gene: TRBV9; CDR3 DNA: TGTGCCAGCAGCGTCGAAGCGGCCAGGGGTGAGCAGTTCTTC; CDR3 protein: CASSVEAARGEQFF
clone size: NA; J gene: TRBJ2-7; D gene: NA; V gene: TRBV7-6; CDR3 DNA: TGTGCCAGCAGCCTTCGAAGACAGGTTCGCTACGAGCAGTACTTC; CDR3 protein: CASSLRRQVRYEQYF
clone size: once; J gene: TRBJ1-2; D gene: NA; V gene: TRBV28; CDR3 DNA: TGTGCCAGCAGTTTAGGTTTTACTGACTACACCTTC; CDR3 protein: CASSLGFTDYTF
clone size: NA; J gene: TRBJ1-2; D gene: NA; V gene: TRBV28; CDR3 DNA: TGTGCCAGCAGTTTCGACAGCGCTAACTATGGCTACACCTTC; CDR3 protein: CASSFDSANYGYTF
clone size: NA; J gene: TRBJ2-3; D gene: TRBD2; V gene: TRBV5-6; CDR3 DNA: TGTGCCAGCAGCTTGGCTAGCGGGGGTTTCGATACGCAGTATTTT; CDR3 protein: CASSLASGGFDTQYF
clone size: NA; J gene: TRBJ2-3; D gene: NA; V gene: TRBV9; CDR3 DNA: TGTGCCAGCAGCGTAGGTACTAGTGGGGCAGATACGCAGTATTTT; CDR3 protein: CASSVGTSGADTQYF
clone size: NA; J gene: TRBJ1-2; D gene: NA; V gene: TRBV11-3; CDR3 DNA: TGTGCCAGCAGCCCCCTCGGGGAGGGGGGCTCTCTCCGGGGTGGCTACACCTTC; CDR3 protein: CASSPLGEGGSLRGGYTF
clone size: NA; J gene: TRBJ1-5; D gene: NA; V gene: TRBV14; CDR3 DNA: TGTGCCAGCAGCCAATGGGACCCCGGGCCCAGCAATCAGCCCCAGCATTTT; CDR3 protein: CASSQWDPGPSNQPQHF
clone size: NA; J gene: TRBJ2-1; D gene: NA; V gene: TRBV30; CDR3 DNA: TGTGCCCGAGGAAGGGGAGGTGAGCAGTTCTTC; CDR3 protein: CARGRGGEQFF
clone size: NA; J gene: TRBJ2-3; D gene: NA; V gene: TRBV6-1; CDR3 DNA: TGTGCCAGCAGTGAATGGGAAGGGGGGCCAACAGATACGCAGTATTTT; CDR3 protein: CASSEWEGGPTDTQYF
clone size: few; J gene: TRBJ2-3; D gene: TRBD2; V gene: TRBV9; CDR3 DNA: TGTGCCAGCCGAGCGGGGTACACAGATACGCAGTATTTT; CDR3 protein: CASRAGYTDTQYF
clone size: NA; J gene: TRBJ1-2; D gene: NA; V gene: TRBV10-2; CDR3 DNA: TGCGCCAGCAGTGAGTCCCGGCGGGACCTCGGCTACACCTTC; CDR3 protein: CASSESRRDLGYTF
clone size: NA; J gene: TRBJ2-7; D gene: NA; V gene: TRBV19; CDR3 DNA: TGTGCCAGTAGTACCGGGCGGGGCTACGAGCAGTACTTC; CDR3 protein: CASSTGRGYEQYF
clone size: NA; J gene: TRBJ2-5; D gene: TRBD2; V gene: TRBV19; CDR3 DNA: TGTGCCAGTAGTATTTGGCGGGGGGCACCACAAGAGACCCAGTACTTC; CDR3 protein: CASSIWRGAPQETQYF
clone size: once; J gene: TRBJ1-1; D gene: NA; V gene: TRBV5-4; CDR3 DNA: TGTGCCAGCAGCTTTTTAAGGGCTGAAGCTTTCTTT; CDR3 protein: CASSFLRAEAFF
clone size: NA; J gene: TRBJ1-1; D gene: NA; V gene: TRBV5-1; CDR3 DNA: TGCGCCAGCAGCTTAGGAACTTACGGGCCGGGGGGCACTGAAGCTTTCTTT; CDR3 protein: CASSLGTYGPGGTEAFF
clone size: few; J gene: TRBJ2-3; D gene: TRBD2; V gene: TRBV19; CDR3 DNA: TGTGCCAGTAGTAGAAGGACTAGCGGGACGAGCACAGATACGCAGTATTTT; CDR3 protein: CASSRRTSGTSTDTQYF